There are many counts of the clone carrying this T cell receptor beta chain. Its antigen is as yet unknown. A single record per CDR3 protein comes from TCRdb applying MiXCR to the multiplex PCR reads. The sample carries around 130,000 distinct CDR3 sequences, over 20% recorded once. These data come from a study of breast tumors, draining lymph nodes, adjacent tissues. Per the germline V gene, CDR1 is SGHVS and CDR2 is FQNEAQ. The CDR3 contains 17 residues. V dropped 0 bases and J dropped 3 bases, with 18 bases sitting between them. The lymph nodes were axillary draining lymph nodes from breast cancer patients. Study-wide findings and caveats: Tumors had less TCR diversity than lymph nodes, more than nontumor tissue. Data fit most tumor T cells coming from lymph node, expanding in tumor. The lymph node origin of tumor T cells was framed as consistent with a hypothesis, not demonstrated.

Sequencing input: axillary lymph node tissue. The sequence came from a female donor with breast cancer. Some clones in this sample may be carry-over from other donors' samples. The genes are TRBV7-8 and TRBJ2-7, with D tentatively TRBD1 (6 bases). Here the CDR3 DNA reads TGTGCCAGCAGCTTAGCAGGGACACCCGGGGTGAACTACGAGCAGTACTTC. Protein: CASSLAGTPGVNYEQYF.